This T cell receptor beta chain is drawn from a study of T cell responses to AZD1222 COVID-19 vaccine. The study's findings and limits: Regions 160-218 and 743-854 dominated among vaccine-associated CD4 TCRs spanning spike.

In the case of this clone: What it binds is not known.

TCRdb's table, derived via immunoSEQ multiplex PCR, lists solely in-frame clones and lacks some. The sample carries around 140,000 clones, more than 80% recorded once. The starting material was peripheral blood, obtained on day 0 of MenACWY control vaccination. The sequence derives from an adult in good health.

The CDR3 loop is CASSQESGSGANVLTF. CDR3 in DNA: TGTGCCAGCAGCCAAGAATCGGGATCTGGGGCCAACGTCCTGACTTTC. This chain joins TRBV14 and TRBJ2-6; a possible D gene is TRBD2 (5 bases). Germline lookup yields CDR1 SGHDN and CDR2 FVKESK. The V gene lost 0 bases and the J gene lost 1 base, with 7 bases spanning the gap. The CDR3 extends over 16 amino acids.